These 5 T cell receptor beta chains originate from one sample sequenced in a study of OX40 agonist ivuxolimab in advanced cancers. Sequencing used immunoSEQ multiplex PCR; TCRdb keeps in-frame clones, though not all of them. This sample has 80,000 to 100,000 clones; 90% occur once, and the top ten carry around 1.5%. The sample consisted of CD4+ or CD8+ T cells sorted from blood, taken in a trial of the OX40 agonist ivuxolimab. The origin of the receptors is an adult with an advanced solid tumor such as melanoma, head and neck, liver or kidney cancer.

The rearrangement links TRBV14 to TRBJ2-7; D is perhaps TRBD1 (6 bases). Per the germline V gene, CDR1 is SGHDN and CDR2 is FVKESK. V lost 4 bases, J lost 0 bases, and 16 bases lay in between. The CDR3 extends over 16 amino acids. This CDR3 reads CASSPSWTAYSYEQYF. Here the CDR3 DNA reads TGTGCCAGCAGCCCTTCCTGGACAGCCTACTCCTACGAGCAGTACTTC. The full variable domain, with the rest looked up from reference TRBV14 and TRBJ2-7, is EAGVTQFPSHSVIEKGQTVTLRCDPISGHDNLYWYRRVMGKEIKFLLHFVKESKQDESGMPNNRFLAERTGGTYSTLKVQPAELEDSGVYFCASSPSWTAYSYEQYFGPGTRLTVT.

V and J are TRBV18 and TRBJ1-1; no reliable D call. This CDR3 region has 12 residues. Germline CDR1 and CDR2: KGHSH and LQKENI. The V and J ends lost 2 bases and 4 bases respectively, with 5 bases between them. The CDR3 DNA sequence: TGTGCCAGCTCACCAATGGGCACTGAAGCTTTCTTT. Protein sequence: CASSPMGTEAFF.

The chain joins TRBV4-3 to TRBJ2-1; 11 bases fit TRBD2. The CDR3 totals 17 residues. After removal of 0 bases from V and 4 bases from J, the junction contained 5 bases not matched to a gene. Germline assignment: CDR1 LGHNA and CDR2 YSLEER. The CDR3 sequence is CASSQDPPSGGYNEQFF. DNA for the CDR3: TGCGCCAGCAGCCAAGATCCCCCTAGCGGGGGGTACAATGAGCAGTTCTTC.

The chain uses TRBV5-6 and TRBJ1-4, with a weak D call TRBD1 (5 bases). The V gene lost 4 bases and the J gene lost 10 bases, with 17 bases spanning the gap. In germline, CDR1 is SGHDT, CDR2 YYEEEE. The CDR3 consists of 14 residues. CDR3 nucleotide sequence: TGTGCCAGCAGCCCTGGGGGGGAATATGGAAAACTGTTTTTT. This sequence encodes CASSPGGEYGKLFF.

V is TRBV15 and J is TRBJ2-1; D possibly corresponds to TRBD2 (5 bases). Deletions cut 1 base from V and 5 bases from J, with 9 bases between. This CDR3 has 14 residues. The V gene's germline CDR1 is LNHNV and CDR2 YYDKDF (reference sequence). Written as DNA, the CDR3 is TGTGCCACCAGCAGAGGTGAGGGAGACAATGAGCAGTTCTTC. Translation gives CATSRGEGDNEQFF.